The clone carrying this TCR beta chain was observed a handful of times. The antigen remains undetermined. Researchers amplified the TCR beta CDR3 regions from RNA transcripts. TCR CDR3 regions were first amplified by RT-PCR with HTBI primers. TCRdb re-called the multiplex PCR reads with MiXCR, one entry per CDR3 protein. This table has around 490,000 distinct CDR3 sequences, 20% appearing once. These data are taken from a study of T cells in Graves' hyperthyroidism and ophthalmopathy. Looking at the study overall: Peripheral blood was secured at the point of initial diagnosis, before any treatment. Findings of the study overall: Blood also carried most thyroid clonotypes expanded above 0.001.

Orbital computed tomography, thyroid ultrasound, serum thyroxine and TRAb, and clinical symptoms together informed the diagnoses. The CDR3 contains 13 residues. CDR1 ENHRY and CDR2 SYGVKD come from the germline V gene. With V trimmed by 4 bases and J by 5 bases, 4 bases remained unmatched. This chain uses TRBV10-3 with TRBJ2-5; 7 nucleotides line up with TRBD1. The receptor's source is a middle-aged man with Graves' ophthalmopathy. The sample taken for sequencing was blood. This CDR3 reads CAISVGQVETQYF. CDR3 bases: TGTGCCATCAGTGTCGGACAGGTGGAGACCCAGTACTTC.